This TCR beta chain was captured in a study of T cells after posttransplantation cyclophosphamide. Study outcomes and limitations: After PTCy, TRB diversity resembled that of CNI/methotrexate controls. Skin or GI-infiltrating T cells shared few TRB sequences with blood.

Germline lookup yields CDR1 SGHRS and CDR2 YFSETQ. The CDR3 totals 17 residues. The ends lost 4 bases at V and 7 bases at J; junction bases unmatched: 12. This table comes from immunoSEQ multiplex PCR, and its TCRdb copy is limited to in-frame clones, with some not included. The record shows about 37,000 clones for this sample, with no singletons present. This clone was observed many times. Its antigen is unidentified. The source of this sequence is a man aged 25 to 40 in good health and a related stem cell transplant donor. The V gene is TRBV5-1, the J gene TRBJ2-1, with 12 bases matching TRBD2. Sequencing input: PBMCs. The CDR3 protein is CASSPLTGLAGGNEQFF. The CDR3 nucleotides are TGCGCCAGCAGCCCGCTGACTGGGCTAGCGGGGGGGAATGAGCAGTTCTTC.